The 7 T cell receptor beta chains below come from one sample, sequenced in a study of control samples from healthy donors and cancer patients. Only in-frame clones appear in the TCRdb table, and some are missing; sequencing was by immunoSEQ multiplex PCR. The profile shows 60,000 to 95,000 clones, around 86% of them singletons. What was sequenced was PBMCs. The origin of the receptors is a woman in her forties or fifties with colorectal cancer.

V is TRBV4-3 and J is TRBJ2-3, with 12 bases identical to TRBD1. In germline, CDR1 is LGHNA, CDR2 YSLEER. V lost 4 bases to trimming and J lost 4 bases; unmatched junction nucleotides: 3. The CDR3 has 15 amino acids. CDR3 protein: CASSRGTGGPDTQYF. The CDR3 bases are TGCGCCAGCAGCCGAGGGACAGGGGGCCCAGATACGCAGTATTTT.

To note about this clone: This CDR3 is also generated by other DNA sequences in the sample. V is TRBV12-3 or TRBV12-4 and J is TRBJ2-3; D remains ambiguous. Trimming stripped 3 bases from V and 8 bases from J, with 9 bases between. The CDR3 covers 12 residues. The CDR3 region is CASSFSTGTQYF. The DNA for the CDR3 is TGTGCCAGCAGTTTTTCGACTGGTACGCAGTATTTT.

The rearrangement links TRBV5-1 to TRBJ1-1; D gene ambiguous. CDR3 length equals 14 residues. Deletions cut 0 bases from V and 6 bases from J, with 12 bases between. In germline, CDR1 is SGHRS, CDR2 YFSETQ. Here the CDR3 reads CASSLERVGAEAFF. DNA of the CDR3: TGCGCCAGCAGCTTGGAGCGGGTAGGCGCTGAAGCTTTCTTT.

The chain's CDR3 is CASSIGWDHQETQYF. The CDR3 region has the DNA TGTGCCAGTAGTATTGGTTGGGACCACCAAGAGACCCAGTACTTC. The rearrangement links TRBV19 to TRBJ2-5, with D perhaps assigned TRBD1 or TRBD2 (5 bases each). V was pared by 3 bases and J by 0 bases, with 11 bases between. Germline CDR1 is LNHDA and CDR2 is SQIVND (reference sequence). The CDR3 sequence is 15 residues long.

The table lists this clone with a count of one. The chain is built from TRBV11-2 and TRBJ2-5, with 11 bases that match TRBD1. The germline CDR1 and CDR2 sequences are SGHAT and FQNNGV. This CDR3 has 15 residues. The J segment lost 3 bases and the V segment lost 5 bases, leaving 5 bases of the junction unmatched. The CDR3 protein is CASSPGQGAKETQYF. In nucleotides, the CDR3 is TGTGCCAGCAGCCCAGGACAGGGGGCTAAAGAGACCCAGTACTTC.

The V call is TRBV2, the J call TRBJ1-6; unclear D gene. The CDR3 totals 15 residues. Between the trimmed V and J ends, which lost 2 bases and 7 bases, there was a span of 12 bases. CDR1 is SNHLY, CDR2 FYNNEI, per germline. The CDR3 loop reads CASSEFIDKNSPLHF. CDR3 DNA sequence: TGTGCCAGCAGTGAATTTATAGACAAGAATTCACCCCTCCACTTT.

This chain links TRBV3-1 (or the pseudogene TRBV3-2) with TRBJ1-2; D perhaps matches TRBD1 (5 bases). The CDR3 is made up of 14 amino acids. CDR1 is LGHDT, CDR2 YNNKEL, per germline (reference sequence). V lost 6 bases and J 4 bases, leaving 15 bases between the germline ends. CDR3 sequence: CASRLDGGGYGYTF. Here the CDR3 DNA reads TGTGCCAGCAGGCTCGACGGGGGGGGCTATGGCTACACCTTC.